This T cell receptor beta chain was observed in a study of blood T cell repertoires in COVID-19. Study details: The cDNA or gDNA used as material had been derived from T cells, B-cell-depleted T cells, or PBMCs.

V shed 8 bases and J 2 bases; nucleotides not matched to a gene: 5. The CDR3 loop spans 14 amino acids. The germline V gene encodes CDR1 SNHLY and CDR2 FYNNEI. Per the original data handling: Amplification of reference gene primers was used by the study to estimate nucleated cell counts. Libraries were prepared by immunoSEQ multiplex PCR; TCRdb keeps only in-frame clonotypes and omits some of them. The DNA gave D and trimming, while V, J and clone size come from that table. The sample records about 240,000 clones, about nine tenths being singletons. The chain is built from TRBV2 and TRBJ1-4; TRBD1 matches at 7 bases. Sequencing input: peripheral blood. The receptor was derived from a man aged 55 to 70 who had recovered from COVID-19. This CDR3 is CASQGVPTNEKLFF. The CDR3 DNA sequence: TGTGCCAGCCAGGGGGTGCCTACTAATGAAAAACTGTTTTTT.